This TCR beta chain was captured by sequencing in a study of T cells after yellow fever vaccination (dated by TCRdb to about 2019). Some background on the complete study: The SMART-Seq v4 Ultra Low Input RNA kit was used to prepare libraries from fractions with low cell numbers. Bulk TCR alpha and beta repertoires were sequenced longitudinally to track T-cell clones before and after primary and booster YFV17D yellow fever vaccination. Two healthy male donors, one aged 18 to 30 and one aged 30 to 39 years, made up the cohort. Blood samples were taken at several timepoints before and after primary and secondary immunization, and bulk PBMC replicates and cell subsets were isolated. Summary of the overall study and its limitations: Computational filtering was required because FACS-sorted repertoires could contain abundant contaminating clonotypes from the bulk population. A small fraction of clonotypes appeared in both the CD4 and CD8 compartments, likely as a result of convergent recombination. After the booster, most of the clones that had expanded following primary vaccination were detected again (around 95% of CD4 and around 87% of CD8), which suggests that memory was broadly maintained. Compared with the primary T-cell response, the secondary T-cell response was faster but weaker, reaching its peak on day 5 rather than on day 15. Only a couple of donors were included in the study, so the extent to which the findings can be generalized is limited.

V gives up 8 bases and J gives up 11 bases, and the segment between their germline ends measures 15 bases. From the cysteine through the phenylalanine, the CDR3 covers 11 amino acids. The read is trimmed to its CDR3 DNA, 33 bases read in frame from base 1. The germline V gene (reference sequence) provides CDR1 SEHNR and CDR2 FQNEAQ. The sequencer was an Illumina NovaSeq 6000. Synthesis of TCR cDNA relied on 5'RACE template switching, a step that introduced a universal primer site along with unique molecular identifiers. Priming for cDNA synthesis came from both the TCR alpha and TCR beta constant segments. Libraries were amplified in two PCR steps, with sample barcodes and sequencing adapters added in the second step. Sequencing of libraries was performed on Illumina HiSeq 2500 (2x100 bp) or NovaSeq (2x150 bp). Per the original workflow: Reads were demultiplexed and collapsed into UMI consensus sequences with MIGEC, and V(D)J alignment was performed with MiXCR. Vaccine-responding clonotypes were identified with edgeR using replicate PBMC samples, with FDR below 0.01 and a log2 fold change above 5 up to day 15 being required. Each bulk clonotype was labeled CD4 or CD8 based on which sequenced repertoire, CD4 or CD8, contained the clonotype at higher abundance. TCRdb handled the public reads itself, with Q25 trimming in fastp and clone calling in MiXCR, and kept productive beta chains. Each CDR3 protein gets just one entry, which takes the most common genes and DNA from the rows behind it. The V and J calls here are based on TCRdb, not the publication. Within this sample are fewer than 500,000 distinct CDR3 sequences, with 18% of them counted one time only. The ten biggest clones cover 18% of the sample.

Comment on this clonotype: Its recognized antigen is unknown. No much larger clone exists at a distance of one base, and base qualities are not known.

What this sample's treatment or condition label stands for: live attenuated yellow fever vaccine strain. At every blood-draw timepoint, two biological replicates of bulk PBMCs were collected. A standard Ficoll-Paque protocol was used to isolate PBMCs from peripheral blood. TriZol was used to extract RNA from bulk PBMCs, CD4 and CD8 fractions, and dextramer-positive and dextramer-negative fractions. The TCR sequence derives from a man aged 18 to 30 who received the YFV17D yellow fever vaccine. Source: PBMCs, taken before the yellow fever booster vaccination. Recombination linked TRBV7-9 to TRBJ1-1, with TRBD1 perhaps the D gene, on 5 matching bases. Here the CDR3 is given as CASWGGVVAFF. Here is the DNA: TGTGCCAGCTGGGGGGGGGTTGTGGCTTTCTTT.